This TCR beta chain was identified during a study of neoadjuvant anti-PD-1 for oral cavity cancer. Sequencing was performed with immunoSEQ multiplex PCR; in TCRdb, only in-frame clones are kept and a portion is missing. Of some 14,000 clones in the sample, about 61% are singletons; the top ten hold 2% to 3%. Germline V gives CDR1 MNHNS, CDR2 SASEGT. The length of the CDR3 is 12 residues. Trimming stripped 5 bases from V and 4 bases from J, with 8 bases between. The TCR sequence derives from a person aged 35 to 85 with oral cavity squamous cell carcinoma. This chain joins TRBV6-1 and TRBJ1-2, with D possibly matching TRBD1 (5 bases). The specimen was PBMCs, collected before nivolumab (anti-PD-1) treatment. The CDR3 sequence: CASSHDSYGYTF. CDR3 sequence (DNA): TGTGCCAGCAGTCACGACAGCTATGGCTACACCTTC.